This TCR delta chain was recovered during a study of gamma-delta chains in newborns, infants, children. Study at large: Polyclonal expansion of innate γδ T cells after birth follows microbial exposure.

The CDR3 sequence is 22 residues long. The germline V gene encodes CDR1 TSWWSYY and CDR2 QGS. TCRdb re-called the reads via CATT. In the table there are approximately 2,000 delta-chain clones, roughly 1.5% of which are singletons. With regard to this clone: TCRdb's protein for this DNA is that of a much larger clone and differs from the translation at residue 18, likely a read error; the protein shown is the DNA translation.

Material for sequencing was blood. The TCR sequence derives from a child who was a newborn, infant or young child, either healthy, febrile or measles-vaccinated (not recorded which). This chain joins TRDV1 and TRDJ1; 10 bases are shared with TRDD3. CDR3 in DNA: TGTGCTCTTGGGGAAGTCCAATCCTACCCAGTGGGGGATACAGGGTACACCAATAAACTCATCTTT. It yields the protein CALGEVQSYPVGDTGYTNKLIF.